This T cell receptor beta chain came from a study of memory CD4+ T cells and cytomegalovirus serostatus. Study context: Healthy Belgian adult donors included roughly nine CMV-positive and some 24 CMV-negative people.

Broader study findings: Suggested: most of the CMV-linked TCR signature lies in CD4+ memory cells.

V lost 6 bases and J lost 0, with 8 bases in between. The V gene's germline CDR1 is SNHLY and CDR2 FYNNEI. This CDR3 contains 13 residues. Points on this clone: Its antigen is unidentified.

The sort gate was single viable CD3+CD4+CD8-CD45RO+ cells for memory CD4+ T cells. CD4+ T cells were isolated by positive magnetic selection. Generated by immunoSEQ multiplex PCR, the TCRdb table keeps only in-frame clones and is missing some. The sample carries 30,000 to 40,000 clones, roughly 85% recorded once. This chain connects TRBV2 to TRBJ1-1; D gene ambiguous. The TCR comes from an adult in good health and CMV-seropositive. The sequenced material came from memory CD4+ T cells from blood. The CDR3 sequence: CASRRSLNTEAFF. The CDR3 DNA is TGTGCCAGCAGGAGGAGCCTGAACACTGAAGCTTTCTTT.